Listed here are 25 T cell receptor beta chains from one sample, sequenced in a study of cytomegalovirus exposure and HLA in healthy donors. Data came from immunoSEQ multiplex PCR; TCRdb stores just in-frame clones and leaves some out. The table lists roughly 300,000 clones, 87% of them singletons. The sample was PBMCs. The origin of the receptors is a woman between 25 and 40 years old in good health and CMV-seropositive.

The genes are TRBV5-8 and TRBJ2-7; 7 positions match TRBD2. This CDR3 has 13 residues. Germline V CDR1 and CDR2: SGHTS, YDEGEE. Unmatched junction bases numbered 3, after V lost 2 bases and J lost 4 bases. CDR3 bases: TGTGCCAGCAGCTTCCAGGGAGGGTACGAGCAGTACTTC. It specifies CASSFQGGYEQYF.

The V gene is TRBV27, the J gene TRBJ2-7; TRBD2 matches at 14 bases. Trimming removed 6 bases from V and 3 bases from J; junction bases left unmatched: 1. This CDR3 region has 14 residues. The germline V gene encodes CDR1 MNHEY and CDR2 SMNVEV (reference sequence). The CDR3 reads CASRGTSGSYEQYF. The CDR3 DNA is TGTGCCAGCAGGGGGACTAGCGGGAGCTACGAGCAGTACTTC.

The chain employs TRBV27 and TRBJ2-1; D tentatively fits TRBD1 or TRBD2 (5 bases each). Germline CDR1 MNHEY, CDR2 SMNVEV (reference sequence). The CDR3 sequence is 15 residues long. The V end lost 5 bases, the J end lost 1 base, and 12 bases lay between the germline ends. The CDR3 spells CASSVGTASYNEQFF. The CDR3 bases are TGTGCCAGCAGTGTCGGGACGGCTTCCTACAATGAGCAGTTCTTC.

The V and J genes are TRBV4-1 and TRBJ2-1, with D possibly being TRBD2 (5 bases). In germline, CDR1 is MGHRA, CDR2 YSYEKL. V shed 1 base and J shed 8 bases, with 18 bases lying between them. CDR3 size: 16 residues. The CDR3 coding sequence is TGCGCCAGCAGCCAAGGAGCGGTGGCTAGCTTCTATGAGCAGTTCTTC. Encoded protein: CASSQGAVASFYEQFF.

V and J are TRBV30 and TRBJ2-1; D uncertain. Trimming pared 0 bases from V and 4 bases from J, leaving 10 bases between. This CDR3 comprises 14 residues. CDR1 GTSNPN and CDR2 SVGIG come from the germline V gene (reference sequence). CDR3 in DNA: TGTGCCTGGAGTGTGGGCAGACCTTACAATGAGCAGTTCTTC. Its protein is CAWSVGRPYNEQFF.

Remarks on this clone: Other DNA sequences from this sample encode an identical CDR3 as well. J is TRBJ2-1 and V is TRBV27; D is undetermined. CDR1 is MNHEY, CDR2 SMNVEV, per germline (reference sequence). The CDR3 covers 11 residues. Trimming took 2 bases from V and 7 from J, leaving 3 bases between them. Here the CDR3 DNA reads TGTGCCAGCAGTTTAGGGAATGAGCAGTTCTTC. It codes for CASSLGNEQFF.

The CDR3 bases are TGTGCCAGCAGTACAGCGGGGGGTTATGGCTACACCTTC. Residues: CASSTAGGYGYTF. The V and J genes are TRBV28 and TRBJ1-2, with a possible D match to TRBD1 (5 bases). Trimming took off 5 bases at V and 5 bases at J, with 12 bases between the two ends. The CDR3 extends over 13 amino acids. The germline V gene encodes CDR1 MDHEN and CDR2 SYDVKM.

This chain connects TRBV9 to TRBJ1-2; D remains unclear. The CDR3 loop spans 14 amino acids. Per germline, CDR1 SGDLS and CDR2 YYNGEE. V dropped 0 bases and J dropped 3 bases, with 9 bases sitting between them. The CDR3 DNA sequence: TGTGCCAGCAGCGTAGCAAGGACGGACTATGGCTACACCTTC. Its protein is CASSVARTDYGYTF.

This clone was seen only a few times. The chain has TRBV25-1 and TRBJ1-2; 7 bases are a match to TRBD1. The CDR3 is 15 amino acids. V was pared by 4 bases and J by 2 bases, with 7 bases of the junction left unmatched. CDR1 and CDR2 from the germline V gene are MGHDK and SYGVNS. The CDR3 DNA follows: TGTGCCAGCAGTGCGAATGACAGGGCGAACTATGGCTACACCTTC. Its translation: CASSANDRANYGYTF.

The chain couples TRBV6-1 to TRBJ2-7; TRBD1 aligns across 8 bases. V trimming: 2 bases; J trimming: 6 bases; junction bases outside the gene matches: 6. The CDR3 contains 14 residues. The germline V gene encodes CDR1 MNHNS and CDR2 SASEGT. Written as DNA, the CDR3 is TGTGCCAGCAGTGAAAGGACAGGGTGGGGCGAGCAGTACTTC. Translation: CASSERTGWGEQYF.

This sequence joins TRBV5-4 and TRBJ1-2; D perhaps matches TRBD1 (6 bases). The CDR3 runs to 15 residues. Germline lookup yields CDR1 SGHNT and CDR2 YYREEE (reference sequence). V lost 4 bases to trimming and J lost 8 bases, with 21 bases between them. The CDR3 loop reads CASSQKPATGEGYTF. In nucleotides, the CDR3 is TGTGCCAGCAGCCAAAAGCCGGCGACAGGAGAGGGCTACACCTTC.

This chain connects TRBV5-6 to TRBJ2-7; 9 bases are a match to TRBD1. The CDR3 contains 19 residues. V shed 4 bases, J shed 1 base, and the junction held 18 bases outside the gene matches. Germline V gives CDR1 SGHDT, CDR2 YYEEEE. CDR3 sequence: CASSKYMFGPGTGSYEQYF. The DNA for the CDR3 is TGTGCCAGCAGCAAATACATGTTTGGACCCGGGACAGGGTCCTACGAGCAGTACTTC.

This chain links TRBV5-6 with TRBJ2-7, with D possibly called TRBD1 or TRBD2 (5 bases each). The germline V and J ends were trimmed by 2 bases and 6 bases, with 27 bases remaining between them. In germline, CDR1 is SGHDT, CDR2 YYEEEE. The CDR3 has 18 residues. CDR3 nucleotide sequence: TGTGCCAGCAGCTTTAGGGGAGAAATCCGGATTTCGTTCTCCGAGCAGTACTTC. Protein product: CASSFRGEIRISFSEQYF.

CDR3 in DNA: TGCAGCGTTGAAGGGACGATAGACAGGGGCTACACCTTC. Its translation is CSVEGTIDRGYTF. The chain employs TRBV29-1 and TRBJ1-2; a weak D match, TRBD1 (6 bases). Germline loops: CDR1 SQVTM, CDR2 ANQGSEA. CDR3 length: 13 residues. V was pared by 1 base and J by 8 bases, with 14 bases between.

The chain links TRBV7-6 to TRBJ2-7, with 11 bases matching TRBD2. The CDR3 has 16 residues. The germline V gene has CDR1 SGHVS and CDR2 FNYEAQ. Germline trimming cut 5 bases from V and 0 bases from J; bases unmatched to any gene: 6. The CDR3 DNA reads as TGTGCCAGCAGCCCTGGGACTAGCGGAAGCTCCTACGAGCAGTACTTC. It translates to CASSPGTSGSSYEQYF.

V is TRBV5-1 and J is TRBJ1-1; D remains unclear. The CDR3 loop spans 17 amino acids. The germline V gene has CDR1 SGHRS and CDR2 YFSETQ. The V end was cut by 2 bases, the J end by 0 bases, with 17 bases between. The DNA of the CDR3 is TGCGCCAGCAGCTTAGGACGGAGAGAAGGCCTGAACACTGAAGCTTTCTTT. Translating it yields CASSLGRREGLNTEAFF.

V and J are TRBV7-2 and TRBJ2-7; 8 nucleotides match TRBD1. This CDR3 has 16 amino acids. With 0 bases clipped from V and 5 bases from J, the junction kept 9 bases outside the gene matches. Germline V gene lookup returns CDR1 SGHTA and CDR2 FQGNSA. The CDR3 region is CASSLASQGATHEQYF. The CDR3 DNA reads TGTGCCAGCAGCTTAGCTTCCCAGGGGGCGACCCACGAGCAGTACTTC.

In nucleotides, the CDR3 is TGTGCCAGCAGTTTTGGGGGGAGTCGAAGCAATCAGCCCCAGCATTTT. Amino acids: CASSFGGSRSNQPQHF. V and J are TRBV28 and TRBJ1-5, with a tentative D call TRBD1 (5 bases). From germline, CDR1 is MDHEN and CDR2 SYDVKM. V shed 3 bases and J shed 1 base, with 13 bases lying between them. The CDR3 extends over 16 amino acids.

This rearrangement joins TRBV4-1 to TRBJ2-3; D is possibly TRBD2 (5 bases). With 0 bases removed from V and 2 bases from J, the gap between germline ends came to 18 bases. This CDR3 comprises 18 residues. From germline, CDR1 is MGHRA and CDR2 YSYEKL. The CDR3 here is CASSQDPPGSGYTDTQYF. The CDR3 DNA is TGCGCCAGCAGCCAAGACCCTCCGGGGAGCGGCTACACAGATACGCAGTATTTT.

This clone has a handful of counts. The J gene is TRBJ1-5, the V gene TRBV19, with 7 bases fitting TRBD1. V gave up 7 bases and J gave up 4 bases; unmatched junction bases: 7. CDR3 size: 14 residues. Per the germline V gene, CDR1 is LNHDA and CDR2 is SQIVND (reference sequence). The CDR3 is CASTSGQTNQPQHF. DNA of the CDR3: TGTGCCAGTACCTCGGGACAGACAAATCAGCCCCAGCATTTT. The whole variable domain, filled in from reference TRBV19 and TRBJ1-5, reads DGGITQSPKYLFRKEGQNVTLSCEQNLNHDAMYWYRQDPGQGLRLIYYSQIVNDFQKGDIAEGYSVSREKKESFPLTVTSAQKNPTAFYLCASTSGQTNQPQHFGDGTRLSIL.

In the case of this clone: The same CDR3 can be traced to other DNA sequences in this sample. This chain joins TRBV5-1 and TRBJ2-3; 8 nucleotides agree with TRBD2. Germline values: CDR1 SGHRS, CDR2 YFSETQ. The CDR3 has 15 residues. V shed 0 bases, J shed 5 bases, and the junction held 5 bases outside the gene matches. CDR3 nucleotides: TGCGCCAGCAGCTTGGCGGGAGGGCCGGGAGATACGCAGTATTTT. Protein: CASSLAGGPGDTQYF.

V and J are TRBV30 and TRBJ2-7; TRBD1 matches at 9 bases. CDR3 size: 13 residues. Germline-derived CDR1 and CDR2 are GTSNPN and SVGIG (reference sequence). Trimming cost V 2 bases and J 5 bases; bases outside gene matches: 4. CDR3: CAWSSGQGNEQYF. The CDR3 nucleotides are TGTGCCTGGAGTTCGGGACAGGGTAACGAGCAGTACTTC.

The J gene is TRBJ1-1, the V gene TRBV9; unclear D gene. This CDR3 contains 14 residues. Germline assignment: CDR1 SGDLS and CDR2 YYNGEE. Trimming left V 0 bases short and J 0 bases short, with 6 bases between. This chain's CDR3 is CASSVGSVNTEAFF. The CDR3 coding sequence is TGTGCCAGCAGCGTAGGGAGTGTGAACACTGAAGCTTTCTTT.

A word on this clone: Other DNA sequences from this sample encode an identical CDR3 as well. The rearrangement uses TRBV18 and TRBJ1-4; no clear D. V gave up 3 bases and J gave up 4 bases, with 6 bases separating them. CDR3 length: 13 amino acids. Germline loops: CDR1 KGHSH, CDR2 LQKENI. Written as DNA, the CDR3 is TGTGCCAGCTCACCGGGTCGTAATGAAAAACTGTTTTTT. Amino acid sequence: CASSPGRNEKLFF. The whole variable domain, filled in from reference TRBV18 and TRBJ1-4, reads NAGVMQNPRHLVRRRGQEARLRCSPMKGHSHVYWYRQLPEEGLKFMVYLQKENIIDESGMPKERFSAEFPKEGPSILRIQQVVRGDSAAYFCASSPGRNEKLFFGSGTQLSVL.

This clone showed up just once. V is TRBV28 and J is TRBJ1-4, with D possibly matching TRBD1 (6 bases). Germline assignment: CDR1 MDHEN and CDR2 SYDVKM. V was trimmed by 7 bases and J by 10 bases, leaving 22 bases between them. The CDR3 is made up of 15 amino acids. The CDR3 region is CASKSAGTTDRKLFF. For the CDR3, the DNA is TGTGCCAGCAAATCTGCCGGGACAACAGATCGAAAACTGTTTTTT.